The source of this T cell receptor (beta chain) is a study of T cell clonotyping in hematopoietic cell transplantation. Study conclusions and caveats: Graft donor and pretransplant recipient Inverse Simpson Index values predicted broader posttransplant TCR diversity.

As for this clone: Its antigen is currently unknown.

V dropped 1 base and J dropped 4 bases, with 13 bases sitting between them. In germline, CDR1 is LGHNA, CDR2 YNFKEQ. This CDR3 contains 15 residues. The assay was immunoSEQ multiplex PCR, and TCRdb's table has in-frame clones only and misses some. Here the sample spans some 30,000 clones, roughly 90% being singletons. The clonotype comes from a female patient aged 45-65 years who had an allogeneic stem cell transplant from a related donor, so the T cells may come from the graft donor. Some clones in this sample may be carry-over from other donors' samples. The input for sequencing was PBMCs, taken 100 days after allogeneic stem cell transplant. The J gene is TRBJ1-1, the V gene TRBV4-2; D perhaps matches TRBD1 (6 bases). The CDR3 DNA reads TGTGCCAGCAGCCAAGCGGGGGGGGCAAGCACTGAAGCTTTCTTT. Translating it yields CASSQAGGASTEAFF.